Presented here are 13 T cell receptor beta chains from one specimen sequenced in a study of cytomegalovirus exposure and HLA in healthy donors. PCR amplification relied on 60 Vbeta primers (plus 13 Jbeta primers). Generated by immunoSEQ multiplex PCR, the TCRdb table keeps only in-frame clones and is missing some. The data contain a few hundred thousand clones, about 83% of them singletons. Sequencing used PBMCs. Every receptor here comes from a woman in her forties or fifties in good health and CMV-seropositive.

The J gene is TRBJ1-3, the V gene TRBV10-3; D may be TRBD1 (5 bases). Germline V gives CDR1 ENHRY, CDR2 SYGVKD. The CDR3 extends over 14 amino acids. Trimming stripped 5 bases from V and 4 bases from J, with 12 bases between. For the CDR3, the DNA is TGTGCCATCAGTATTCTAGGGGTCGGAAACACCATATATTTT. Translated, it gives CAISILGVGNTIYF.

CDR3 DNA: TGTGCCAGCCGGGCAACAGGGACCGTGGGAAACACCATATATTTT. Its protein is CASRATGTVGNTIYF. This chain joins TRBV6-1 and TRBJ1-3, with a tentative D call TRBD1 (6 bases). V lost 8 bases and J lost 4, with 18 bases in between. The CDR3 has 15 residues. Germline CDR1 and CDR2: MNHNS and SASEGT.

The V gene is TRBV6-1, the J gene TRBJ1-5; tentative D call: TRBD1 (5 bases). The CDR3 has 17 amino acids. The V gene lost 1 base and the J gene lost 0 bases, with 13 bases spanning the gap. CDR1 and CDR2 (germline): MNHNS, SASEGT. The CDR3 DNA is TGTGCCAGCAGTGAAGGGGGCAGGCCGTATAGCAATCAGCCCCAGCATTTT. Residues: CASSEGGRPYSNQPQHF.

The chain carries TRBV2 and TRBJ1-2; 7 bases line up with TRBD1. Germline V gives CDR1 SNHLY, CDR2 FYNNEI. There are 14 residues in the CDR3. V dropped 6 bases and J dropped 2; count of bases not matched to a gene: 6. CDR3 sequence (DNA): TGTGCCAGCAGGACAACAGGGGTCAACTATGGCTACACCTTC. This encodes CASRTTGVNYGYTF.

The V call is TRBV28, the J call TRBJ2-7; maybe TRBD2 (6 bases). CDR1 and CDR2 (germline): MDHEN, SYDVKM. The CDR3 has 14 amino acids. V was shortened by 5 bases and J by 3 bases, with 14 bases between the two germline ends. CDR3 region: CASSTAGPGYEQYF. As DNA, the CDR3 is TGTGCCAGCAGTACCGCGGGGCCGGGCTACGAGCAGTACTTC. Drawing the rest from reference TRBV28 and TRBJ2-7, the complete variable domain is DVKVTQSSRYLVKRTGEKVFLECVQDMDHENMFWYRQDPGLGLRLIYFSYDVKMKEKGDIPEGYSVSREKKERFSLILESASTNQTSMYLCASSTAGPGYEQYFGPGTRLTVT.

The chain uses TRBV14 and TRBJ2-7; TRBD2 agrees at 8 bases. The V segment lost 0 bases and the J segment 1 base; nucleotides outside the gene matches: 5. Germline loops: CDR1 SGHDN, CDR2 FVKESK. This CDR3 is built from 16 residues. CDR3 sequence (DNA): TGTGCCAGCAGCCAAGACCCGGGACTAGGATCCTACGAGCAGTACTTC. Translation gives CASSQDPGLGSYEQYF. Complete variable domain (other parts from reference TRBV14 and TRBJ2-7): EAGVTQFPSHSVIEKGQTVTLRCDPISGHDNLYWYRRVMGKEIKFLLHFVKESKQDESGMPNNRFLAERTGGTYSTLKVQPAELEDSGVYFCASSQDPGLGSYEQYFGPGTRLTVT.

V is TRBV5-1 and J is TRBJ2-2, with 7 positions matching TRBD2. V shed 0 bases and J 2 bases; nucleotides not matched to a gene: 4. Germline CDR1 and CDR2: SGHRS and YFSETQ. This CDR3 has 16 amino acids. The CDR3 protein is CASSLVSGVNTGELFF. CDR3 nucleotide sequence: TGCGCCAGCAGCTTGGTGAGCGGGGTTAACACCGGGGAGCTGTTTTTT.

The chain joins TRBV5-6 to TRBJ2-3; D unresolved. Germline CDR1 and CDR2: SGHDT and YYEEEE. Trimming left V 4 bases short and J 3 bases short, with 12 bases between. The CDR3 sequence is 14 residues long. This CDR3 is CASSVSTTTDTQYF. CDR3 bases: TGTGCCAGCAGCGTGTCCACTACGACAGATACGCAGTATTTT.

This clone has only one observation. This rearrangement joins TRBV28 to TRBJ2-7; no clear D gene. This CDR3 comprises 15 residues. Germline V gene data show CDR1 as MDHEN and CDR2 as SYDVKM. V gave up 1 base and J gave up 3 bases, with 13 bases separating them. The CDR3 sequence is CASSLFLPGFYEQYF. CDR3 bases: TGTGCCAGCAGTTTATTTTTGCCGGGTTTCTACGAGCAGTACTTC. Combining the CDR3 with reference TRBV28 and TRBJ2-7 gives the whole variable domain DVKVTQSSRYLVKRTGEKVFLECVQDMDHENMFWYRQDPGLGLRLIYFSYDVKMKEKGDIPEGYSVSREKKERFSLILESASTNQTSMYLCASSLFLPGFYEQYFGPGTRLTVT.

This clone was seen once. The chain couples TRBV2 to TRBJ1-2; D gene uncertain. From germline, CDR1 is SNHLY and CDR2 FYNNEI. V lost 4 bases to trimming and J lost 10 bases, with 16 bases between them. CDR3 length equals 13 residues. Here the CDR3 DNA reads TGTGCCAGCAGTGTTATCCGGGAGGAGGACTACACCTTC. This gives the protein CASSVIREEDYTF.

The chain is built from TRBV7-2 and TRBJ1-1; D call uncertain. This CDR3 comprises 15 residues. V was pared by 2 bases and J by 4 bases, with 14 bases between. The germline CDR1 and CDR2 sequences are SGHTA and FQGNSA. CDR3 coding DNA: TGTGCCAGCAGCTTATCCCCCTTATTGAGCACTGAAGCTTTCTTT. Protein: CASSLSPLLSTEAFF.

This clone was recorded only once. The CDR3 nucleotides read TGTGCCAGCAGCGCCTTAGCGGGGGGTCAGGAGCAGTTCTTC. Protein product: CASSALAGGQEQFF. The chain has TRBV9 and TRBJ2-1; 10 bases map to TRBD2. The CDR3 has 14 residues. V lost 3 bases to trimming and J lost 10 bases; unmatched junction nucleotides: 7. Germline values: CDR1 SGDLS, CDR2 YYNGEE.

This chain uses TRBV5-8 with TRBJ2-7; possible D gene TRBD1, 6 bases. Germline-derived CDR1 and CDR2 are SGHTS and YDEGEE. The CDR3 consists of 14 residues. V was cut by 0 bases and J by 5 bases, with 12 bases left in between. The CDR3 nucleotides are TGTGCCAGCAGCTTGGCTGGGGGCATCAACGAGCAGTACTTC. Translating gives CASSLAGGINEQYF.